Listed below are T cell receptor beta chains from one sample, sequenced in a study of OX40 agonist ivuxolimab in advanced cancers. Produced via immunoSEQ multiplex PCR; TCRdb's table is partial and in-frame only. Of about 76,000 clones listed, approximately 85% were seen once; the top ten hold approximately 5.5%. The specimen was CD4+ or CD8+ T cells sorted from blood, collected in a trial of the OX40 agonist ivuxolimab. Receptor source: an adult with an advanced solid tumor such as melanoma, head and neck, liver or kidney cancer. Both conserved end residues are part of each CDR3. A D gene is named only where the DNA matches it firmly. Some rows mark clone size as missing; the rest say once, few, many or name a class of expanded clone.

TRBJ2-3	14	TRBD2	.	TRBV6-5	CASRRPGLAETQYF	TGTGCCAGCAGACGACCGGGACTAGCGGAGACGCAGTATTTT
TRBJ1-2	13	.	.	TRBV19	CASGGGRGGGYTF	TGTGCCAGCGGGGGTGGCAGGGGCGGTGGCTACACCTTC
TRBJ2-5	13	.	.	TRBV19	CASSSAKAATQYF	TGTGCCAGTAGTTCGGCTAAGGCGGCGACCCAGTACTTC
TRBJ1-2	12	.	few	TRBV30	CAWSPAGYGYTF	TGTGCCTGGAGTCCCGCAGGGTATGGCTACACCTTC
TRBJ2-3	14	.	few	TRBV5-1	CASSLDGVTDTQYF	TGCGCCAGCAGCTTGGACGGGGTAACAGATACGCAGTATTTT
TRBJ2-3	14	.	few	TRBV9	CASSVRDQPSTQYF	TGTGCCAGCAGCGTCCGGGACCAACCTTCTACGCAGTATTTT
TRBJ1-5	15	.	.	TRBV29-1	CSVVMGGIGNQPQHF	TGCAGCGTTGTAATGGGGGGAATTGGCAATCAGCCCCAGCATTTT
TRBJ2-5	13	.	.	TRBV6-5	CASSPLTGETQYF	TGTGCCAGCAGCCCCTTAACCGGAGAGACCCAGTACTTC
TRBJ1-4	14	.	.	TRBV5-1	CASAPGWRTEKLFF	TGCGCCAGCGCCCCGGGTTGGCGGACCGAAAAACTGTTTTTT
TRBJ2-2	14	.	once	TRBV15	CATSRDRVDGELFF	TGTGCCACCAGCAGAGACAGGGTGGACGGGGAGCTGTTTTTT
TRBJ2-4	17	TRBD1	.	TRBV23-1	CASSQSGDRGLENIQYF	TGCGCCAGCAGTCAATCTGGCGACAGGGGGCTTGAAAACATTCAGTACTTC
TRBJ2-1	14	TRBD2	.	TRBV2	CASWGEGLAGQQFF	TGTGCCAGCTGGGGGGAAGGACTAGCGGGACAGCAGTTCTTC
TRBJ2-7	11	.	.	TRBV2	CANRLGREQYF	TGTGCCAACCGCCTAGGGCGCGAGCAGTACTTC
TRBJ2-7	16	.	.	TRBV19	CASSIFRRQPPDEQYF	TGTGCCAGTAGTATTTTCCGGAGACAACCGCCCGACGAGCAGTACTTC
TRBJ2-7	15	TRBD2	.	TRBV7-6	CASSLAPSGTYEQYF	TGTGCCAGCAGCTTAGCTCCTAGCGGTACCTACGAGCAGTACTTC
TRBJ1-2	14	.	.	TRBV19	CASSPEGANYGYTF	TGTGCCAGTAGCCCCGAGGGGGCTAACTATGGCTACACCTTC
TRBJ2-7	13	.	few	TRBV6-6	CASWTWGSYEQYF	TGTGCCAGCTGGACATGGGGCTCCTACGAGCAGTACTTC
TRBJ2-7	14	TRBD1	.	TRBV11-2	CASSSGQAVYEQYF	TGTGCCAGCAGCTCCGGACAGGCAGTCTACGAGCAGTACTTC
TRBJ1-1	16	.	.	TRBV4-3	CASSQDHAQGNTEAFF	TGCGCCAGCAGCCAAGATCACGCACAGGGGAACACTGAAGCTTTCTTT
TRBJ1-1	14	.	.	TRBV18	CASSLLEEGTEAFF	TGTGCCAGCTCCCTGCTGGAGGAGGGAACTGAAGCTTTCTTT
TRBJ1-2	14	.	.	TRBV11-2	CASSPKTGRYGYTF	TGTGCCAGCAGCCCCAAGACAGGAAGGTATGGCTACACCTTC
TRBJ1-3	15	TRBD1	.	TRBV5-1	CASSRGQGTGNTIYF	TGCGCCAGCAGCCGAGGACAGGGGACTGGAAACACCATATATTTT
TRBJ1-2	14	.	.	TRBV7-2	CASSSDLANYGYTF	TGTGCCAGCAGCTCTGACCTGGCCAACTATGGCTACACCTTC
TRBJ2-1	15	.	once	TRBV2	CASGGLNNRYNEQFF	TGTGCCAGCGGGGGCCTGAACAATCGCTACAATGAGCAGTTCTTC
TRBJ2-7	13	TRBD2	.	TRBV7-2	CASSSSGAGEQYF	TGTGCCAGCAGCTCCAGCGGGGCGGGCGAGCAGTACTTC
TRBJ2-7	17	TRBD1	few	TRBV27	CASRTKMDRAMLYEQYF	TGTGCCAGCAGGACTAAAATGGACAGGGCCATGCTATACGAGCAGTACTTC
TRBJ2-7	15	.	.	TRBV6-5	CASSYEGRSSYEQYF	TGTGCCAGCAGTTACGAAGGACGGAGCTCCTACGAGCAGTACTTC
TRBJ2-7	14	TRBD1	.	TRBV27	CASSLQTGGYEQYF	TGTGCCAGCAGTTTACAGACAGGGGGCTACGAGCAGTACTTC
TRBJ2-2	14	.	.	TRBV18	CASSRSLRAGELFF	TGTGCCAGCTCACGATCTTTGAGGGCCGGGGAGCTGTTTTTT
TRBJ2-5	14	.	.	TRBV2	CASSYRVGQETQYF	TGTGCCAGCAGTTACAGGGTAGGGCAAGAGACCCAGTACTTC
TRBJ1-1	12	TRBD1	.	TRBV7-2	CASSLDRSQAFF	TGTGCCAGCAGCTTGGACAGGAGTCAAGCTTTCTTT
TRBJ2-7	15	TRBD2	.	TRBV18	CASSPSRGDSYEQYF	TGTGCCAGCTCACCGTCCCGGGGGGATTCCTACGAGCAGTACTTC
TRBJ2-1	13	TRBD2	.	TRBV30	CAWKASGNNEQFF	TGTGCCTGGAAAGCTAGCGGGAACAATGAGCAGTTCTTC
TRBJ1-3	16	.	.	TRBV18	CASSEQGRNSGNTIYF	TGTGCCAGCTCAGAGCAGGGGAGAAACTCTGGAAACACCATATATTTT
TRBJ2-5	16	TRBD2	.	TRBV7-9	CASVAVAGGQRETQYF	TGTGCCAGCGTAGCCGTAGCGGGAGGGCAGAGAGAGACCCAGTACTTC
TRBJ1-3	15	.	.	TRBV6-1	CASSATGFSGNTIYF	TGTGCCAGCAGCGCGACAGGTTTCTCTGGAAACACCATATATTTT
TRBJ2-5	14	TRBD1	few	TRBV15	CATSTGQAQETQYF	TGTGCCACCAGCACTGGACAGGCACAAGAGACCCAGTACTTC
TRBJ1-4	15	TRBD1	.	TRBV5-1	CASSLDGQGPQKLFF	TGCGCCAGCAGCTTGGACGGACAGGGGCCGCAAAAACTGTTTTTT
TRBJ1-3	14	TRBD1	.	TRBV7-2	CASTGGDRVNTIYF	TGTGCCAGCACCGGTGGGGACAGGGTGAACACCATATATTTT
TRBJ1-1	16	TRBD1	.	TRBV7-9	CASTKPGQGENTEAFF	TGTGCCAGCACCAAACCAGGACAGGGCGAAAACACTGAAGCTTTCTTT
TRBJ2-3	15	TRBD2	.	TRBV4-3	CASNPSGGPADTQYF	TGCGCCAGCAACCCAAGCGGGGGGCCGGCAGATACGCAGTATTTT
TRBJ2-3	15	.	.	TRBV6-5	CASSPGQSGADTQYF	TGTGCCAGCAGCCCCGGGCAGAGTGGGGCAGATACGCAGTATTTT
TRBJ2-1	14	TRBD2	.	TRBV7-6	CASSSPGLAHEQFF	TGTGCCAGCAGCTCCCCGGGACTAGCCCATGAGCAGTTCTTC
TRBJ2-1	17	.	.	TRBV11-2	CASSLYAPRQGGNEQFF	TGTGCCAGCAGCTTATATGCCCCGCGGCAGGGGGGCAATGAGCAGTTCTTC
TRBJ2-1	16	TRBD2	.	TRBV7-9	CASSPFSGSSYNEQFF	TGTGCCAGCAGCCCCTTTAGCGGGAGCTCCTACAATGAGCAGTTCTTC
TRBJ1-1	14	TRBD1	.	TRBV5-1	CASSLADRGTEAFF	TGCGCCAGCAGCTTGGCGGACAGGGGTACTGAAGCTTTCTTT
TRBJ1-3	14	.	.	TRBV11-2	CASSLELSGNTIYF	TGTGCCAGCAGCTTAGAGCTCTCTGGAAACACCATATATTTT
TRBJ2-2	13	.	.	TRBV11-3	CASSFSGSGELFF	TGTGCCAGCAGCTTTTCGGGGTCCGGGGAGCTGTTTTTT
TRBJ1-4	15	TRBD1	.	TRBV4-1	CASSQLGQGSEKLFF	TGCGCCAGCAGCCAACTGGGACAGGGGAGTGAAAAACTGTTTTTT
TRBJ2-1	16	.	.	TRBV19	CASSMFTGSSYNEQFF	TGTGCCAGTAGTATGTTTACAGGGAGCTCCTACAATGAGCAGTTCTTC
TRBJ1-3	14	.	few	TRBV27	CASKKGGSGNTIYF	TGTGCCAGCAAGAAGGGTGGCTCTGGAAACACCATATATTTT
TRBJ1-2	13	.	many	TRBV9	CASSVFVGDGYTF	TGTGCCAGCAGCGTATTCGTAGGGGATGGCTACACCTTC